This T cell receptor beta chain was found in a study of cytomegalovirus exposure and HLA in healthy donors. Researchers ran the PCR with 60 Vbeta and 13 Jbeta primers. Using immunoSEQ multiplex PCR, the repertoire was profiled, and TCRdb retains in-frame clones only, with some absent. The data show roughly 140,000 clones, just under 65% seen once. This clone was counted a few times. Its target is unknown. The CDR3 spans 16 residues. Germline V gene data show CDR1 as SGHNT and CDR2 as YYREEE (reference sequence). J gave up 4 bases and V 4 bases, and 4 bases lay outside the gene matches. Findings and caveats of the study: It was confirmed in vitro that a few of the CMV-associated chains were specific for CMV antigens. There was a cluster of highly shared sequence variants that was likely a sequencing artifact. Later analysis demonstrated an association between a missense DCLRE1C variant and TCR beta V- and J-gene trimming.

The sequence was obtained from a woman aged 60-75 years in good health and CMV-seropositive. The chain couples TRBV5-4 to TRBJ2-1, with TRBD2 identical over 14 bases. Sequenced sample: PBMCs. This chain's CDR3 is CASSETSGRVYNEQFF. CDR3 in DNA: TGTGCCAGCAGCGAGACTAGCGGGAGGGTTTACAATGAGCAGTTCTTC.